The 31 T cell receptor beta chains listed next were all sequenced from one sample in a study of human T cells and chemical hapten exposure. Time point reported: patch test 2, 6 weeks after DPC sensitization. Regarding treatment: therapeutic diphenylcyclopropenone sensitization with weekly scalp DPC. TCRdb re-derived calls from the RACE reads in MiXCR, one entry per CDR3 protein. The sample comprises approximately 40,000 distinct CDR3 sequences, around 3% of which are singletons, and approximately 6.7% rests with the top ten. This specimen was whole blood, taken in connection with sensitization to the hapten diphenylcyclopropenone (DPC). The receptors were gathered from a man aged 40-49 years with alopecia areata. Some clones in this sample may be carry-over from other donors' samples.

This clonotype appeared many times. CDR3 nucleotide sequence: TGTGCCAGCAGCTCCGATCACCACCGGGTACAGTACTTC. It translates to CASSSDHHRVQYF. The V and J genes are TRBV28 and TRBJ2-7; D call uncertain. V was pared by 6 bases and J by 10 bases, with 19 bases between. In germline, CDR1 is MDHEN, CDR2 SYDVKM. The CDR3 contains 13 residues.

This clonotype turned up a few times. The chain recombines TRBV2 with TRBJ2-1, with D uncertain. Germline-derived CDR1 and CDR2 are SNHLY and FYNNEI. V lost 2 bases and J lost 3, with 5 bases in between. The length of the CDR3 is 13 residues. DNA of the CDR3: TGTGCCAGCAGTGAACAGTACTACAATGAGCAGTTCTTC. Amino acids: CASSEQYYNEQFF.

The table lists this clonotype with many counts. This chain uses TRBV7-9 with TRBJ2-1; 10 nucleotides align to TRBD2. CDR3 length equals 16 residues. V dropped 4 bases and J dropped 3; count of bases not matched to a gene: 6. Germline V gives CDR1 SEHNR, CDR2 FQNEAQ (reference sequence). CDR3 nucleotides: TGTGCCAGCAGCTCCGATCTAGCGGGAGACTACAATGAGCAGTTCTTC. Amino acid sequence: CASSSDLAGDYNEQFF.

This clonotype was counted ten times or more. This rearrangement joins TRBV7-9 to TRBJ1-1; D is undetermined. CDR1 and CDR2 (germline): SEHNR, FQNEAQ (reference sequence). The CDR3 covers 14 residues. Trimming removed 4 bases at V and 4 bases at J, with 13 bases between. The CDR3 sequence is CASSWPKTTTEAFF. CDR3 bases: TGTGCCAGCAGCTGGCCGAAGACGACCACTGAAGCTTTCTTT. The full variable domain, its missing parts supplied by reference TRBV7-9 and TRBJ1-1, is DTGVSQNPRHKITKRGQNVTFRCDPISEHNRLYWYRQTLGQGPEFLTYFQNEAQLEKSRLLSDRFSAERPKGSFSTLEIQRTEQGDSAMYLCASSWPKTTTEAFFGQGTRLTVV.

This clonotype has ten or more counts. CDR3 DNA sequence: TGTGCCAGCAGTTTATCGGTAGACAGCTCCGCGCAGTATTTT. It is translated as CASSLSVDSSAQYF. The chain joins TRBV27 to TRBJ2-3; the D gene is possibly TRBD1 (5 bases). CDR1 and CDR2 from the germline V gene are MNHEY and SMNVEV (reference sequence). This CDR3 is built from 14 residues. Deletions cut 0 bases from V and 10 bases from J, with 14 bases between.

The chain links TRBV25-1 to TRBJ1-1, with D tentatively TRBD1 (6 bases). The V end lost 6 bases, the J end lost 0 bases, and 11 bases lay between the germline ends. This CDR3 comprises 14 residues. Germline lookup yields CDR1 MGHDK and CDR2 SYGVNS. The CDR3 DNA reads as TGTGCCAGCAGAACAGGGATACTGAACACTGAAGCTTTCTTT. The encoded protein is CASRTGILNTEAFF. The complete variable domain, with remaining parts taken from reference TRBV25-1 and TRBJ1-1, reads EADIYQTPRYLVIGTGKKITLECSQTMGHDKMYWYQQDPGMELHLIHYSYGVNSTEKGDLSSESTVSRIRTEHFPLTLESARPSHTSQYLCASRTGILNTEAFFGQGTRLTVV.

In its sample, this clonotype was seen many times. The chain uses TRBV15 and TRBJ2-1; 8 bases map to TRBD1. V dropped 3 bases and J dropped 6; count of bases not matched to a gene: 4. This CDR3 comprises 14 residues. CDR1 and CDR2 (germline): LNHNV, YYDKDF (reference sequence). The CDR3 region is CATSRIDRGNEQFF. The CDR3 region has the DNA TGTGCCACCAGCAGGATCGACAGGGGCAATGAGCAGTTCTTC.

This clonotype occurred many times. V and J are TRBV9 and TRBJ2-7; possibly TRBD1 for D (6 bases). The CDR3 extends over 15 amino acids. V lost 4 bases, J lost 4 bases, and 18 bases lay in between. The germline CDR1 and CDR2 sequences are SGDLS and YYNGEE. This CDR3 reads CASSPTPAGEYEQYF. CDR3 DNA sequence: TGTGCCAGCAGCCCCACCCCCGCAGGGGAATACGAGCAGTACTTC. Together with reference TRBV9 and TRBJ2-7, the CDR3 gives the full variable domain: DSGVTQTPKHLITATGQRVTLRCSPRSGDLSVYWYQQSLDQGLQFLIQYYNGEERAKGNILERFSAQQFPDLHSELNLSSLELGDSALYFCASSPTPAGEYEQYFGPGTRLTVT.

This clonotype was counted only a few times. The V and J genes are TRBV5-6 and TRBJ1-1, with unresolved D. CDR1 and CDR2 from the germline V gene are SGHDT and YYEEEE. Between the trimmed V and J ends, which lost 1 base and 8 bases, there was a span of 9 bases. There are 12 residues in the CDR3. The CDR3 sequence: CASSLRGPEAFF. DNA of the CDR3: TGTGCCAGCAGCTTGCGGGGTCCGGAAGCTTTCTTT.

There are many counts of this clonotype. This chain uses TRBV20-1 with TRBJ2-1; 13 bases agree with TRBD2. The CDR3 totals 14 residues. In germline, CDR1 is DFQATT, CDR2 SNEGSKA (reference sequence). Trimming at V came to 6 bases and at J to 6 bases, leaving 5 bases not matched to a gene. The CDR3 coding sequence is TGCAGTGCCTCACTAGCGGGAGGGGTCAATGAGCAGTTCTTC. Its protein product is CSASLAGGVNEQFF.

This clonotype was observed many times. The chain combines TRBV5-6 with TRBJ1-1, with D perhaps matching TRBD1 (5 bases). The CDR3 extends over 17 amino acids. Germline CDR1 and CDR2: SGHDT and YYEEEE. Trimming shortened V by 4 bases and J by 4 bases, and 23 bases separated the two germline ends. Here the CDR3 DNA reads TGTGCCAGCAGCCTAGGGGCAGGGTCTTTGTCCGGCACTGAAGCTTTCTTT. The encoded protein is CASSLGAGSLSGTEAFF.

This clonotype has a handful of counts. One base away lies a much larger clone, so this may be a sequencing read error. The chain recombines TRBV6-5 with TRBJ2-1; TRBD2 agrees at 7 bases. The CDR3 has 17 residues. J was trimmed by 5 bases and V by 2 bases; bases with no gene match: 12. Germline CDR1 is MNHEY and CDR2 is SVGAGI. Here the CDR3 reads CASSYSRTSSANNEQFF. In DNA, the CDR3 is TGTGCCAGCAGTTACAGTCGGACTAGTAGCGCCAACAATGAGCAGTTCTTC.

This clonotype has at least ten counts. Here the CDR3 reads CASKPTRSGNQPQHF. The DNA of the CDR3 is TGTGCCAGCAAACCGACGAGGTCGGGCAATCAGCCCCAGCATTTT. The chain couples TRBV6-1 to TRBJ1-5; D is uncertain. Germline loops: CDR1 MNHNS, CDR2 SASEGT. Between the trimmed V and J ends, which lost 7 bases and 2 bases, there was a span of 15 bases. This CDR3 contains 15 residues.

This clonotype was seen repeatedly, ten times or more. V and J are TRBV28 and TRBJ2-6; 7 positions agree with TRBD1. V gave up 4 bases and J gave up 1 base; unmatched junction bases: 10. The CDR3 length is 18 residues. CDR1 is MDHEN and CDR2 is SYDVKM in the germline V gene. CDR3 region: CASSSRQGQVSGANVLTF. CDR3 in DNA: TGTGCCAGCAGTTCCAGACAGGGTCAGGTTTCTGGGGCCAACGTCCTGACTTTC.

This clonotype occurred a few times. The rearrangement links TRBV19 to TRBJ2-5, with 9 bases matching TRBD1. J gave up 9 bases and V 6 bases, and 11 bases lay outside the gene matches. The CDR3 extends over 14 amino acids. Germline lookup yields CDR1 LNHDA and CDR2 SQIVND (reference sequence). The CDR3, as DNA: TGTGCCAGTAGCCCTTCGACAGGGGGGAAGTCCCAGTACTTC. As protein: CASSPSTGGKSQYF.

This clonotype was observed many times. The chain couples TRBV7-2 to TRBJ1-2; D remains unclear. V lost 5 bases to trimming and J lost 6 bases, with 16 bases between them. The CDR3 loop spans 14 amino acids. From germline, CDR1 is SGHTA and CDR2 FQGNSA. The CDR3 sequence is CASSPYLSENGYTF. The CDR3 bases are TGTGCCAGCAGCCCCTACCTATCAGAAAATGGCTACACCTTC.

This clonotype was seen ten or more times. This rearrangement joins TRBV5-1 to TRBJ2-4; a possible D gene is TRBD1 (6 bases). Germline V gene lookup returns CDR1 SGHRS and CDR2 YFSETQ. Between the trimmed V and J ends, which lost 2 bases and 11 bases, there was a span of 14 bases. The CDR3 runs to 13 residues. The CDR3 region is CASSFRDKELQYF. DNA of the CDR3: TGCGCCAGCAGCTTCCGGGACAAAGAACTTCAGTACTTC.

This clonotype showed up many times. This chain uses TRBV28 with TRBJ1-5; D is unclear. Trimming shortened V by 6 bases and J by 9 bases, and 12 bases separated the two germline ends. CDR3 length: 12 amino acids. Germline-derived CDR1 and CDR2 are MDHEN and SYDVKM. The CDR3 coding sequence is TGTGCCAGCAGCCTACTATCAGGGCCCCAGCATTTT. Translating it yields CASSLLSGPQHF.

This sequence joins TRBV7-8 and TRBJ2-1; D remains ambiguous. The CDR3 has 15 amino acids. V lost 0 bases and J lost 8, with 14 bases in between. CDR1 SGHVS and CDR2 FQNEAQ come from the germline V gene. CDR3 in DNA: TGTGCCAGCAGCTTAGCGATCACTATTGATTATGAGCAGTTCTTC. This encodes CASSLAITIDYEQFF.

This clonotype was seen a handful of times. The chain employs TRBV18 and TRBJ2-5; D is unresolved. The V gene lost 3 bases and the J gene lost 4 bases, with 12 bases spanning the gap. The CDR3 has 14 amino acids. CDR1 is KGHSH, CDR2 LQKENI, per germline. The CDR3 spells CASSPNGGRETQYF. In nucleotides, the CDR3 is TGTGCCAGCTCACCCAACGGCGGTAGAGAGACCCAGTACTTC.

Many counts were recorded for this clonotype. The V call is TRBV20-1, the J call TRBJ2-1; TRBD2 is a possible D gene (6 bases). The CDR3 is 13 amino acids. Germline loops: CDR1 DFQATT, CDR2 SNEGSKA (reference sequence). Trimming removed 5 bases from V and 8 bases from J, with 16 bases in between. The CDR3 sequence is CSARREQLDEQFF. CDR3 sequence (DNA): TGCAGTGCTCGCCGGGAGCAGCTGGATGAGCAGTTCTTC.

This clonotype came up many times. CDR3 sequence: CASSRVLQASSYNEQFF. The CDR3 bases are TGTGCCAGCAGTCGCGTACTACAGGCAAGCTCCTACAATGAGCAGTTCTTC. This chain connects TRBV12-3 or TRBV12-4 to TRBJ2-1; maybe TRBD1 (5 bases). The CDR3 is made up of 17 amino acids. V lost 5 bases, J lost 0 bases, and 17 bases lay in between.

To note about this clonotype: A much more abundant neighbour one base away suggests this may be a read error. The genes are TRBV28 and TRBJ2-3, with D perhaps TRBD1 (6 bases). The CDR3 length is 16 residues. Germline V gene sequence: CDR1 MDHEN, CDR2 SYDVKM. Trimming removed 1 base at V and 1 base at J, with 12 bases between. CDR3 sequence: CASSLLEQGRTDTQYF. In DNA form, the CDR3 reads TGTGCCAGCAGTTTATTGGAACAGGGACGCACAGATACGCAGTATTTT.

This clonotype was recorded at least ten times. The rearrangement joins TRBV20-1 to TRBJ2-6; the D is unclear. The CDR3 has 13 residues. V was trimmed by 6 bases and J by 4 bases, leaving 10 bases between them. From germline, CDR1 is DFQATT and CDR2 SNEGSKA (reference sequence). The CDR3 DNA follows: TGCAGTGCAAGGGTTCTCGGGGCCAACGTCCTGACTTTC. The encoded protein is CSARVLGANVLTF.

There are many counts of this clonotype. This chain joins TRBV9 and TRBJ2-5; D might be TRBD1 (5 bases). V dropped 0 bases and J dropped 5 bases, with 17 bases sitting between them. The CDR3 is 16 amino acids. Germline-derived CDR1 and CDR2 are SGDLS and YYNGEE. CDR3 residues: CASSVDPRTHGETQYF. DNA of the CDR3: TGTGCCAGCAGCGTAGACCCACGGACACACGGGGAGACCCAGTACTTC. Combining the CDR3 with reference TRBV9 and TRBJ2-5 gives the whole variable domain DSGVTQTPKHLITATGQRVTLRCSPRSGDLSVYWYQQSLDQGLQFLIQYYNGEERAKGNILERFSAQQFPDLHSELNLSSLELGDSALYFCASSVDPRTHGETQYFGPGTRLLVL.

This clonotype was picked up many times. For the CDR3, the DNA is TGCAGTGCCCCGACGGGGAGTACGCAGTATTTT. Encoded protein: CSAPTGSTQYF. This chain joins TRBV20-1 and TRBJ2-3; D is perhaps TRBD2 (5 bases). Per germline, CDR1 DFQATT and CDR2 SNEGSKA (reference sequence). V was pared by 6 bases and J by 8 bases, with 12 bases between. This CDR3 is 11 amino acids long.

At least ten counts were recorded for this clonotype. The chain combines TRBV6-1 with TRBJ1-2; the match to TRBD1 covers 7 bases. The germline V gene encodes CDR1 MNHNS and CDR2 SASEGT. The CDR3 extends over 13 amino acids. Trimming at V came to 6 bases and at J to 10 bases, leaving 11 bases not matched to a gene. CDR3 loop: CASRISGQNVYTF. DNA for the CDR3: TGTGCCAGCAGGATATCGGGACAGAATGTCTACACCTTC.

This clonotype was seen a few times. This sequence joins TRBV19 and TRBJ1-5; 9 positions match TRBD1. Trimming removed 5 bases from V and 3 bases from J; junction bases left unmatched: 17. This CDR3 has 19 amino acids. Looked up from germline, CDR1 is LNHDA and CDR2 is SQIVND (reference sequence). The CDR3 DNA reads TGTGCCAGTAGTCCCGGGACAGGGAGATCCGGTACCGCCAATCAGCCCCAGCATTTT. Amino acids: CASSPGTGRSGTANQPQHF.

The chain uses TRBV13 and TRBJ2-2; 9 bases are a match to TRBD2. The germline V gene encodes CDR1 PRHDT and CDR2 FYEKMQ (reference sequence). After removal of 4 bases from V and 3 bases from J, the junction contained 12 bases not matched to a gene. CDR3 length equals 18 residues. CDR3 sequence reads: CASSSPGVAGVDTGELFF. Written as DNA, the CDR3 is TGTGCCAGCAGCTCCCCCGGGGTAGCGGGAGTGGACACCGGGGAGCTGTTTTTT.

This clonotype was found many times. The chain links TRBV28 to TRBJ2-4; a weak D match, TRBD1 (6 bases). V lost 3 bases to trimming and J lost 15 bases, with 15 bases between them. This CDR3 is 12 amino acids long. CDR1 MDHEN and CDR2 SYDVKM come from the germline V gene. The CDR3 coding sequence is TGTGCCAGCAGTTTGACCGACAGGTTCCCGTACTTC. This gives the protein CASSLTDRFPYF.

At least ten counts were recorded for this clonotype. The genes are TRBV7-2 and TRBJ2-3; D is undetermined. Per germline, CDR1 SGHTA and CDR2 FQGNSA. This CDR3 is 11 amino acids long. V shed 5 bases and J shed 6 bases, with 6 bases lying between them. Here the CDR3 DNA reads TGTGCCAGCAGCCCTCAGGATACGCAGTATTTT. Translation: CASSPQDTQYF.